This TCR beta chain comes out of a study of blood T cell repertoires in COVID-19. Overall study: Samples of COVID-19 (acute and convalescent) were obtained from the United States, Italy and Spain. PBMCs, B-cell-depleted T cells, or T cells were the source of the cDNA or gDNA that made up the material.

This CDR3 is 18 amino acids long. Trimming removed 4 bases at V and 0 bases at J, with 19 bases between. CDR1 and CDR2 from the germline V gene are SGDLS and YYNGEE. Assay: immunoSEQ multiplex PCR; the TCRdb copy retains only in-frame clones and omits some. The sample yields some 150,000 clones, roughly 77% seen once. The V call is TRBV9, the J call TRBJ1-4, with D possibly TRBD1 on 6 matching bases. The TCR sequence derives from a man between 60 and 70 years old with acute or convalescent COVID-19. Sequenced sample: peripheral blood. The CDR3 DNA reads TGTGCCAGCAGCCCACAGGGACCCGCTATCGCAACTAATGAAAAACTGTTTTTT. This codes for CASSPQGPAIATNEKLFF. Full variable domain (outside the CDR3, taken from reference TRBV9 and TRBJ1-4): DSGVTQTPKHLITATGQRVTLRCSPRSGDLSVYWYQQSLDQGLQFLIQYYNGEERAKGNILERFSAQQFPDLHSELNLSSLELGDSALYFCASSPQGPAIATNEKLFFGSGTQLSVL.